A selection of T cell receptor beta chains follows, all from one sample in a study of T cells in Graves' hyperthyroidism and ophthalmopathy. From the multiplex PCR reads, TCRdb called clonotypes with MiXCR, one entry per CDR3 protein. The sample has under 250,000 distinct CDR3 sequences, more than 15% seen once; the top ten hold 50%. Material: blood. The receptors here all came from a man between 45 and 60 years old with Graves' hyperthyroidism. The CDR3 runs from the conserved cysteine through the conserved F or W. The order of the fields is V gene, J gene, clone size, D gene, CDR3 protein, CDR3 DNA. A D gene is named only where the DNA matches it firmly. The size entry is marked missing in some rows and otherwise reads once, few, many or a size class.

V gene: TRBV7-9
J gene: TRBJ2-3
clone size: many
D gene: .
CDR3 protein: CASSLMSTDTQYF
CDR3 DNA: TGTGCCAGCAGCTTAATGTCCACAGATACGCAGTATTTT

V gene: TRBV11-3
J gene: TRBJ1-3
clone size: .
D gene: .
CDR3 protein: CASSTGHYSGNTIYF
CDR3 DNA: TGTGCCAGCAGCACCGGACATTACTCTGGAAACACCATATATTTT

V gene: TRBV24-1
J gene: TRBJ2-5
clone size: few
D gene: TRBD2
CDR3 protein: CATIPGTSGQETQYF
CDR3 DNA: TGTGCCACCATTCCCGGGACTAGCGGCCAAGAGACCCAGTACTTC

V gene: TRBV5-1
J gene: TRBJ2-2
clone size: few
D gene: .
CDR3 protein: CASSLAPVSGGNTGELFF
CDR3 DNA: TGCGCCAGCAGCTTGGCCCCTGTTAGCGGAGGGAACACCGGGGAGCTGTTTTTT

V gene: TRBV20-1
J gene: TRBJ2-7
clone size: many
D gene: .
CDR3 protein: CSASGRDSNTYEQYF
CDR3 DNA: TGCAGTGCTAGCGGCCGGGACTCCAACACTTACGAGCAGTACTTC

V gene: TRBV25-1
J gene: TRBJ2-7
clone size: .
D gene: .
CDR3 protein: CASSDIEGTETYEQYF
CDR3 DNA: TGTGCCAGCAGTGATATTGAAGGGACCGAGACCTACGAGCAGTACTTC

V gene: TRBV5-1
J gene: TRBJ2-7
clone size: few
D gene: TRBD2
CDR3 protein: CASSLDSTGLAGVEQYF
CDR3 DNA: TGCGCCAGCAGCTTGGATTCCACGGGACTAGCGGGAGTCGAGCAGTACTTC

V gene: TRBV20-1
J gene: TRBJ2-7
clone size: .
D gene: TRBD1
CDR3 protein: CSARDTNRGYEQYF
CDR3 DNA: TGCAGTGCTAGAGATACGAACAGGGGTTACGAGCAGTACTTC

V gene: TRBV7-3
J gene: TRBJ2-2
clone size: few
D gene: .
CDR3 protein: CASRHSRLGPFNTGELFF
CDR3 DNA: TGTGCCAGCAGACATTCCCGGCTGGGACCGTTTAACACCGGGGAGCTGTTTTTT

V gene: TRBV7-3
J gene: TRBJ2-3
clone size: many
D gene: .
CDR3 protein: CASSPGLAYSTDTQYF
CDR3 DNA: TGTGCCAGCAGCCCGGGGCTAGCGTATAGCACAGATACGCAGTATTTT

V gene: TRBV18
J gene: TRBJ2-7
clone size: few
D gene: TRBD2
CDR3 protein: CASSPPLAGRRGEQYF
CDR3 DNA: TGTGCCAGCTCACCACCCCTAGCGGGAAGGAGGGGTGAGCAGTACTTC

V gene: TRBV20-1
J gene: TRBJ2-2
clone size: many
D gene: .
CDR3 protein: CSATQRYSYTGELFF
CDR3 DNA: TGCAGTGCAACCCAGCGATATTCTTACACCGGGGAGCTGTTTTTT

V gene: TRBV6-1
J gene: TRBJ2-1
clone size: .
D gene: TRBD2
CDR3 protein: CASSESTSSTYNEQFF
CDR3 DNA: TGTGCCAGCAGTGAATCGACTAGCTCCACCTACAATGAGCAGTTCTTC

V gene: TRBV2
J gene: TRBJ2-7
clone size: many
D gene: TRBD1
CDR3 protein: CASSAGTGVGEQYF
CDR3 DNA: TGTGCCAGCAGCGCCGGGACAGGGGTGGGCGAGCAGTACTTC

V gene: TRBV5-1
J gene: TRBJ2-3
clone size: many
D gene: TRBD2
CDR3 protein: CASVGLAGEDTQYF
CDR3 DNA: TGCGCCAGCGTCGGACTAGCGGGAGAGGACACGCAGTATTTT

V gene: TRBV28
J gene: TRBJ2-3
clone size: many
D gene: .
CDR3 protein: CASSRWFKADTQYF
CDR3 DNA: TGTGCCAGCAGCCGATGGTTTAAAGCAGATACGCAGTATTTT

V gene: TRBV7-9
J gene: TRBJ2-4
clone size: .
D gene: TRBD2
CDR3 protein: CASSGTSGRALPGKNIQYF
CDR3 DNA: TGTGCCAGCAGCGGGACTAGCGGGAGGGCCTTACCAGGCAAAAACATTCAGTACTTC

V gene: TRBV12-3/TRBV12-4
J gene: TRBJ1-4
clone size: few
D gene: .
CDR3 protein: CASSPARRREKLFF
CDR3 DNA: TGTGCCAGCAGCCCGGCCCGCAGGCGCGAAAAACTGTTTTTT

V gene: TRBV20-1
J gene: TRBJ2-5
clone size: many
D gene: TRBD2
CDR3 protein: CSARVAGRETQYF
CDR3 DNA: TGCAGTGCTAGAGTAGCGGGAAGGGAGACCCAGTACTTC

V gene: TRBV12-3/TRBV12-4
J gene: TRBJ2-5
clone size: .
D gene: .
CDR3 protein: CASSLARGRGETQYF
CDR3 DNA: TGTGCCAGCAGTTTAGCGAGGGGCCGGGGGGAGACCCAGTACTTC

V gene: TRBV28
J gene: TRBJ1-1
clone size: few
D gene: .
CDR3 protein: CASSPGYLNTEAFF
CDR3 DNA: TGTGCCAGCAGTCCCGGGTACTTGAACACTGAAGCTTTCTTT

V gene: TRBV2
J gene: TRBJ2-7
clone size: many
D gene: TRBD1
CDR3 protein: CASAGQAPYEQYF
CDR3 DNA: TGTGCCAGCGCTGGACAGGCACCCTACGAGCAGTACTTC

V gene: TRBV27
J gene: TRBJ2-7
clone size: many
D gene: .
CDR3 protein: CASSLTSGTGVEQYF
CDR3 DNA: TGTGCCAGCAGTTTAACTAGCGGGACAGGGGTCGAGCAGTACTTC

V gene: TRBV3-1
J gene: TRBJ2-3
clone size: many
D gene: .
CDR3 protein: CASSYPPNRNTQYF
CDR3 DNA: TGTGCCAGCAGCTACCCCCCCAATCGCAATACGCAGTATTTT

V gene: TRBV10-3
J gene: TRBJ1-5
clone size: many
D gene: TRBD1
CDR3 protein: CAIGTGAGSNQPQHF
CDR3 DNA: TGTGCCATCGGGACAGGGGCTGGCAGCAATCAGCCCCAGCATTTT

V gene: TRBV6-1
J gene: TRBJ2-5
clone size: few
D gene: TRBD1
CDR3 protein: CASNSGTGSFNQETQYF
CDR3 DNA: TGTGCCAGCAATTCCGGGACAGGGTCATTTAACCAAGAGACCCAGTACTTC

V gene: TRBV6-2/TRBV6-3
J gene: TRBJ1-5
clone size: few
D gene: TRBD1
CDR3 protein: CASSYLRNGTVNQPQHF
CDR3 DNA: TGTGCCAGCAGTTACCTAAGAAACGGGACAGTTAATCAGCCCCAGCATTTT

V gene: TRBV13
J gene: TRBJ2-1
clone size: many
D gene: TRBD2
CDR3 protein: CASSLQGLAQNEQFF
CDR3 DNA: TGTGCCAGCAGCCTGCAGGGACTAGCTCAGAATGAGCAGTTCTTC

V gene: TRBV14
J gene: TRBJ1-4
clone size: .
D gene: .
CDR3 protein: CASSQAWTRNEKLFF
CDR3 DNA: TGTGCCAGCAGCCAGGCATGGACGAGGAATGAAAAACTGTTTTTT

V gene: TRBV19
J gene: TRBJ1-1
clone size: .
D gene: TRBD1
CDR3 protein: CASSRGGTDNTEAFF
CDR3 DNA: TGTGCCAGTAGTAGAGGTGGGACAGATAACACTGAAGCTTTCTTT

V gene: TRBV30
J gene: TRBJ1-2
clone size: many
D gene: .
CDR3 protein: CAWNLPGLYGYTF
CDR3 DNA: TGTGCCTGGAATCTTCCAGGGTTGTATGGCTACACCTTC

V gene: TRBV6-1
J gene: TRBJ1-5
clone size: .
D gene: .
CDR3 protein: CASSVRSNQPQHF
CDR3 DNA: TGTGCCAGCAGTGTCAGGAGCAATCAGCCCCAGCATTTT

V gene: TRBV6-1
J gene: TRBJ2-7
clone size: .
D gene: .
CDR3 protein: CATKSNYEQYF
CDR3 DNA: TGTGCCACCAAGTCAAACTACGAGCAGTACTTC

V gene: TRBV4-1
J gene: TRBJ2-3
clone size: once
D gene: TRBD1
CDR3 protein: CASSNLHRGRWDTQYF
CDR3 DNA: TGCGCCAGCAGCAACCTGCACAGGGGGCGATGGGATACGCAGTATTTT

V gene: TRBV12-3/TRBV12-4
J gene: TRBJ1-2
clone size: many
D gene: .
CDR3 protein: CASSLSRGYTF
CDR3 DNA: TGTGCCAGCAGTTTATCGCGGGGCTACACCTTC

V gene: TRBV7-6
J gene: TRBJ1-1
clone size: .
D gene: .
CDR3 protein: CASSLGGPEAFF
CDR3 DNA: TGTGCCAGCAGCTTGGGAGGCCCTGAAGCTTTCTTT

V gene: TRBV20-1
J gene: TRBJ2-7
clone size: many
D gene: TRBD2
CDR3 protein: CSPRTSGTGYEQYF
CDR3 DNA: TGCAGCCCTCGGACTAGCGGGACGGGATACGAGCAGTACTTC

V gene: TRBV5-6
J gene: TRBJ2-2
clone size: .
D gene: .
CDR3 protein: CASSHGGPVNTGELFF
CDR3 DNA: TGTGCCAGCAGCCATGGCGGACCCGTAAACACCGGGGAGCTGTTTTTT

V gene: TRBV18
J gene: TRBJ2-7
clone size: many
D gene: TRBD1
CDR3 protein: CASSPGTGGDEQYF
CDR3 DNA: TGTGCCAGCTCACCAGGGACAGGGGGCGACGAGCAGTACTTC

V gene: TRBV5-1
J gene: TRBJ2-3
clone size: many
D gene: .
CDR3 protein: CASSLGVQPDTQYF
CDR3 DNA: TGCGCCAGCAGCTTGGGAGTACAGCCAGATACGCAGTATTTT

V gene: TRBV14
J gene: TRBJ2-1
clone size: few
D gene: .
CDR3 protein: CASSPGGSTQFF
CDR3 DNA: TGTGCCAGCAGCCCAGGCGGCAGCACGCAGTTCTTC

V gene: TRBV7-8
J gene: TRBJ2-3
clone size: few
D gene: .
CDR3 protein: CASSATRLLLTDTQYF
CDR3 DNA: TGTGCCAGCAGCGCAACTCGGCTTCTCCTCACAGATACGCAGTATTTT

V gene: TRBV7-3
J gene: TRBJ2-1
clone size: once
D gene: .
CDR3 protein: CASSLTGGLSNEQFF
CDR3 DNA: TGTGCCAGCAGCTTAACGGGGGGACTCTCCAATGAGCAGTTCTTC